This entry features one TCR beta chain sequence. As yet, its antigen is unknown. This sample was taken from a study of cytomegalovirus exposure and HLA in healthy donors. Across the study: Samples from HLA-typed donors yielded approximately 80 million unique TCRs in an early data release. The study's findings and limits: CMV antigen specificity of a few CMV-associated chains was confirmed in vitro.

PCR employed 60 Vbeta and 13 Jbeta primers. The table came from immunoSEQ multiplex PCR; TCRdb's copy has only in-frame clones and leaves some out. The sample carries some 150,000 clones, roughly 80% recorded once. This clonotype originated in a middle-aged man in good health and CMV-seronegative. Specimen: PBMCs.

This CDR3 reads CASSRGLGQVNTEAFF. For the CDR3, the DNA is TGTGCCAGCAGCCGAGGCCTGGGACAGGTAAACACTGAAGCTTTCTTT. The chain links TRBV14 to TRBJ1-1, with 8 bases aligning to TRBD1. The trim removed 4 bases at V and 2 bases at J, leaving 9 bases unmatched. CDR3 length: 16 residues. Germline V CDR1 and CDR2: SGHDN, FVKESK.